The present entry profiles one T cell receptor (beta chain) with its context. The study ran its PCR with 60 Vbeta and 13 Jbeta primers. Clones were read by immunoSEQ multiplex PCR, and TCRdb kept only the in-frame ones, dropping some. The data show under 200,000 clones, 65% to 75% seen once. Trimming removed 2 bases at V and 7 bases at J, with 15 bases between. This CDR3 contains 15 residues. CDR1 is MNHNY, CDR2 SVGAGI, per germline (reference sequence). These data come from a study of cytomegalovirus exposure and HLA in healthy donors. This TCR was recovered from a girl aged 5-17 years in good health and CMV-seronegative. The V call is TRBV6-6, the J call TRBJ2-1, with D possibly matching TRBD1 (6 bases). The sequencing sample was made of PBMCs. The CDR3 protein is CASSYPAQGWNEQFF. The CDR3 DNA reads TGTGCCAGCAGTTACCCTGCACAGGGATGGAATGAGCAGTTCTTC.